This TCR beta chain was captured by sequencing in a study of T cells in Graves' hyperthyroidism and ophthalmopathy. Researchers amplified the TCR beta CDR3 regions from RNA transcripts. The study used the HTBI primer set for a first-round RT-PCR of the TCR CDR3. TCRdb ran MiXCR on the multiplex PCR reads and lists one entry per CDR3 protein. The top ten hold around 30% of the sample, which has around 700,000 distinct CDR3 sequences, just over 35% seen once. The material sequenced was blood. The TCR originated in a woman in her thirties or forties with Graves' hyperthyroidism.

CDR3 sequence reads: CASSIGQAKLYSNQPQHF. CDR3 in DNA: TGTGCCAGTAGTATCGGGCAGGCGAAACTTTATAGCAATCAGCCCCAGCATTTT. This chain connects TRBV6-6 to TRBJ1-5; D remains unclear. The CDR3 is 18 amino acids. Trimming stripped 9 bases from V and 0 bases from J, with 24 bases between. Germline CDR1 and CDR2: MNHNY and SVGAGI (reference sequence).